This T cell receptor (beta chain) was sequenced in a study of cytomegalovirus exposure and HLA in healthy donors (dated by TCRdb to 2017 to 2019). Regarding the study in general: An earlier analysis of under 600 of the donors reported 250 to 350 Gb of sequence data and about 100 million unique TCR beta sequences from roughly 200 million T cells. Among a few hundred genotyped donors of the cohort, an average of 235,054 unique TCR beta nucleotide sequences were sequenced per donor, 15% to 20% of them non-productive. The study aimed to test whether signatures of past pathogen exposure could be identified by cataloging public T cell receptors. A later analysis re-analyzed previously published TCR beta repertoires from 666 donors and added high-resolution HLA genotyping to study TCR occurrence patterns. In an earlier analysis of roughly 580 of the donors, high-throughput TCR beta sequencing was used to judge whether each TCR beta V gene segment behaved as functional or pseudogenic. The number of donors typed differed by locus, with 629-630 for A, B, C, DRB1 and DQB1, 522 for DQA1, 600 to 610 for DPA1, and roughly 450 for DPB1. Roughly 5 DR-DQ haplotypes were handled as single units for association and clustering, since linkage in the cohort was strong. Donor age, sex, ethnicity and CMV serostatus were collected together with the repertoire data. Genome-wide SNP genotypes for about 65% of the roughly 700 donors were used in a later genetic analysis, which treated that subset as a discovery cohort. Of the roughly 430 genotyped donors, 81% fell in the genetic ancestry cluster associated with self-reported Caucasian donors. Class I and class II HLA loci were covered by the typing at four-digit resolution. An early release that covered about 600 HLA-typed donors contained around 330 gigabases of sequencing data and 70 million to 100 million unique TCR sequences. The study profiled the T cell repertoires of approximately 700 subjects by immunosequencing and related them to cytomegalovirus serostatus. A separate validation cohort of over 95 different subjects was used in addition to the approximately 640-subject first cohort. In the later analysis, no new phenotypic data were used to find candidate immune exposures; instead, reliance was placed on TCR beta sequences and their occurrence across donors. To predict cytomegalovirus infection status, the study combined high-throughput TCR immunosequencing, statistical association of individual TCRs with disease status, and machine learning. Every repertoire in the discovery cohort had been generated on one and the same sequencing platform. Findings and caveats that apply to the study as a whole: A further reported finding was that TCR beta sequences accurately predicted the HLA-A and HLA-B alleles for most subjects in the first cohort. The 87-base-pair reads could not distinguish some IMGT-functional V segments, including TRBV6-2 and TRBV6-3, so those segments were excluded. In this cohort, only TCR beta chains were sequenced, and detectable features were limited by the absence of alpha or paired-chain data. An association between a missense DCLRE1C variant and V-gene and J-gene trimming of TCR beta chains was found in a later genetic analysis and replicated in an independent cohort. The authors suggested that the approach could potentially be extended to other disease states and immunological phenotypes. The presence/absence analyses assumed that sequencing depth was roughly uniform across donors, and that assumption may not be true. Compared with equally common non-associated chains, HLA-associated TCR beta chains in a later analysis were more clonally expanded and had lower generation probabilities. The classifier was reported to diagnose cytomegalovirus status with high specificity and sensitivity in both the original and validation cohorts. Most TCR sequences were seen in very few donors, while some public TCRs were found in many individuals. Strong co-occurrence of HLA alleles, especially DR and DQ, made assigning TCR associations to individual alleles difficult. In a later analysis, the rate of TCR association differed among HLA loci, with DRB1 alleles having the most associated TCRs and HLA-C alleles having the fewest. Because HLA typing was missing for some donors at each locus, association tests included only the typed subset. A total of about 150 TCR beta chains were listed by the study as associated with cytomegalovirus. According to a later genetic analysis, donors in an Asian-associated ancestry cluster had fewer N-insertions in productive TCRs than the approximately 610-donor mean. In an earlier analysis of about 600 of the donors, most TCR beta V segments appeared in productive rearrangements about 87% or about 30% of the time, broadly matching IMGT annotations. In a later analysis, several top co-occurrence clusters were reported to appear linked to parvovirus B19, influenza, CMV and Epstein-Barr virus. A few of the identified cytomegalovirus-associated TCR beta chains were confirmed in vitro to be specific for cytomegalovirus antigens. According to a later analysis, most CMV-associated TCR beta chains appeared to be HLA-restricted, and the HLA associations seemed to be driven largely by CMV exposure. CMV serostatus was the only immune exposure information available for the cohort. Over 15 rarely observed V segments, including chromosome 9 orphons, were excluded from the earlier analysis of some 590 of the donors because counts were too low. The sequencing pipeline was judged likely to have produced a cluster of highly shared sequence variants as a technical artifact. Linkage disequilibrium might explain the correlated functional status among segregating V segments, but an unknown experimental factor could not be ruled out. A later analysis associated 15,000 to 20,000 TCR beta sequences with specific HLA alleles at a false discovery rate of 0.05.

Turning to this clone: What antigen it recognizes has not been identified. No much larger clone is present one base from it, and per-base qualities are unavailable.

Libraries were built with the immunoSEQ multiplex PCR assay. The multiplex PCR relied on a mix of 60 forward primers for TCR Vbeta segments and 13 reverse primers for TCR Jbeta segments. The CDR3 region of rearranged TCR beta genes was amplified from genomic DNA by a multiplex PCR assay. The Illumina HiSeq System was used to sequence the amplified TCR beta libraries as 87-base-pair reads. The authors' analysis ran thus. A later analysis tallied 80 million to 95 million unique TCR beta chains across the 666 repertoires, and some 10 million of those chains were shared by two or more donors. Raw reads were error-corrected and collapsed into unique sequences by a nearest-neighbor algorithm in which closely related sequences were merged to remove PCR and sequencing errors. V, D and J gene segments were assigned by aligning CDR3 sequences to IMGT reference sequences. For a sequence to be retained, a match of at least six nucleotides to both a V gene segment and a J gene segment was required. Rearrangements were classified as productive when the CDR3 lacked stop codons and remained in frame with V and J, and all other rearrangements were classified as non-productive. CDR3 was defined according to IMGT convention as the region running from the second conserved V-encoded cysteine to the conserved J-encoded phenylalanine. Sequences without an unambiguous match to a single V gene segment were excluded from the earlier analysis of over 500 of the donors. In an earlier analysis of a few hundred of the donors, V segments were called functional above 56.7% productive rearrangements and were called segregating when the between-donor standard deviation exceeded 5%. A statistical classification framework was built for diagnosing cytomegalovirus status from the catalog of TCR beta chain sequences. In a later analysis, TCR nucleotide sequences were compared against IMGT/GENE-DB human TR gene sequences so that V and J genes could be assigned. The TCRdist pipeline was used in a later analysis to assign CDR3 sequences and most-parsimonious VDJ recombination scenarios. In a later analysis, each TCR beta chain was defined by its CDR3 amino acid sequence together with its V-gene family, and reads lacking a unique V-gene family were excluded. In a later analysis, 450 to 600 highly shared, low-generation-probability nucleotide sequences were removed to address suspected cross-contamination and a sequencing artifact. For each public chain, a later analysis derived a clonal expansion index from normalized ranks of inferred template counts within each repertoire. Generation probabilities in a later analysis came from a VDJ recombination model fitted to out-of-frame rearrangements, and those results were checked against IGoR. In a later analysis, TCR-TCR, TCR-HLA and TCR-CMV co-occurrence was scored with hypergeometric tests, and a repertoire-size bias correction was applied to TCR pairs. False discovery rates were estimated in a later analysis by permuting HLA or CMV assignments 20 times. A later analysis grouped co-occurring TCRs with DBSCAN, adding TCRdist sequence similarity when clustering within HLA-allele-positive subsets. Repertoires with fewer than 30,000 or more than 120,000 public chains were left out of co-occurrence clustering, as were four to six repertoires with anomalous nucleotide sharing. Not all clones reach the TCRdb copy of this immuneACCESS table, which keeps in-frame sequences only. Checked studies attribute under half of the gap to unresolved V genes and leave the rest unexplained. That table furnishes V, J and clone size, whereas the DNA furnished D and trimming. The sample table shows 150,000 to 200,000 clones, and 84% are seen once. Roughly 5.2% of the sample is in the top ten clones.

The cohort consisted of 666 healthy bone marrow donors. All cohort members were sampled while nominally healthy, although unrecorded immune exposures were likely present. The donor tested CMV seropositive, placing the donor among the roughly 270 seropositive members of the cohort. A peripheral blood sample was provided by each donor, and peripheral blood mononuclear cells were used for TCR beta sequencing. Genomic DNA was extracted from the blood cell samples with the Qiagen DNeasy Blood Extraction Kit. The CDR3 sequence holds 13 residues, the cysteine and phenylalanine included. Only CDR3 DNA is held: 39 bases, read in frame from base 1. In the germline V gene, CDR1 corresponds to SGHDN and CDR2 to FVKESK. V is shortened by 1 base, J by 6 bases, and the region joining them spans 7 bases.

Sequencing was performed on PBMCs. This clonotype originated in a girl aged 5-17 years in good health and CMV-seropositive. The chain employs TRBV14 and TRBJ2-4; the D gene is not confidently resolved. This receptor has the CDR3 CASSQAGGNIQYF. The sequence in DNA is TGTGCCAGCAGCCAAGCTGGCGGAAACATTCAGTACTTC.